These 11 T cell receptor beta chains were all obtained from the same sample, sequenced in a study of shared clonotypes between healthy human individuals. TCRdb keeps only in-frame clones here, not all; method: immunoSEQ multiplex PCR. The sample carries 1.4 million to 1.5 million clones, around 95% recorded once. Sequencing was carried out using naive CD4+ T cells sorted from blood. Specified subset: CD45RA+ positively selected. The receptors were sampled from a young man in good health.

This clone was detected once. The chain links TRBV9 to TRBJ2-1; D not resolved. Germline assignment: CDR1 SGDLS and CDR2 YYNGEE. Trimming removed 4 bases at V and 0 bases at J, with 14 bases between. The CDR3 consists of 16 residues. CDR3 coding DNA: TGTGCCAGCAGCATCGATGGGCGGAGCTCCTACAATGAGCAGTTCTTC. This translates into CASSIDGRSSYNEQFF.

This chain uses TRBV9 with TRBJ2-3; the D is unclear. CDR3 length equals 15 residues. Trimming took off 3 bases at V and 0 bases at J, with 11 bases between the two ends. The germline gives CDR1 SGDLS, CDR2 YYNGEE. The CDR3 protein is CASSALSSSTDTQYF. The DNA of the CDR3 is TGTGCCAGCAGCGCCTTGAGTTCTAGCACAGATACGCAGTATTTT.

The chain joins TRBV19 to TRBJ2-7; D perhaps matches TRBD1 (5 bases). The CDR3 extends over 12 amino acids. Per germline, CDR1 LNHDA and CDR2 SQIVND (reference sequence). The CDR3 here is CATQDITYEQYF. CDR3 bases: TGTGCTACCCAGGACATTACCTACGAGCAGTACTTC.

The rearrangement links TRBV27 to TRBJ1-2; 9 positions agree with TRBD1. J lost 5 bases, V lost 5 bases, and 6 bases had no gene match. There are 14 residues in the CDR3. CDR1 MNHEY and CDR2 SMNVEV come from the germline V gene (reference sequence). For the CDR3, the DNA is TGTGCCAGCAGTAGCCGGACAGGGGTATATGGCTACACCTTC. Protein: CASSSRTGVYGYTF.

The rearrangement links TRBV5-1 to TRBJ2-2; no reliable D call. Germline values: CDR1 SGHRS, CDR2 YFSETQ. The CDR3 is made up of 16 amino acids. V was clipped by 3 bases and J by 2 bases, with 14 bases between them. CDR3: CASSSLVAGNTGELFF. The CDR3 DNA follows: TGCGCCAGCAGCTCCCTGGTGGCAGGTAACACCGGGGAGCTGTTTTTT.

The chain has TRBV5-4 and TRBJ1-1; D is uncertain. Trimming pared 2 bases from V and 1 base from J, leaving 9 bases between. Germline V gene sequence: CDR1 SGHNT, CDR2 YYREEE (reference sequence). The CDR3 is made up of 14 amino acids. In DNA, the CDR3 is TGTGCCAGCAGCTTAGGCAGTAGGAACACTGAAGCTTTCTTT. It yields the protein CASSLGSRNTEAFF.

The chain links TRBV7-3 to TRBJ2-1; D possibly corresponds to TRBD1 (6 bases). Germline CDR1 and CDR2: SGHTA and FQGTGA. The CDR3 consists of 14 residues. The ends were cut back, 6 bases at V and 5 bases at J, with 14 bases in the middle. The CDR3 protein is CASRLSGTHNEQFF. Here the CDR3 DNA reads TGTGCCAGCAGACTAAGTGGGACACACAATGAGCAGTTCTTC.

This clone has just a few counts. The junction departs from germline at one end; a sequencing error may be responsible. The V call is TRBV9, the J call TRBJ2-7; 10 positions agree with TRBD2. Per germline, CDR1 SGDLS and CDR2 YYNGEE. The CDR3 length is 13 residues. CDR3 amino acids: CASSVGLAGEVRF. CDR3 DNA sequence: TGTGCCAGCAGCGTAGGGCTAGCGGGAGAGGTTCGCTTC.

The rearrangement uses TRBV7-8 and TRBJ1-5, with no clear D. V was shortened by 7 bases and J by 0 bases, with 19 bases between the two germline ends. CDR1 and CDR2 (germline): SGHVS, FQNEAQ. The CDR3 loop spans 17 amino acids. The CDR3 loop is CASTPDPGRYSNQPQHF. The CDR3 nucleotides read TGTGCCAGCACCCCGGACCCGGGCCGTTATAGCAATCAGCCCCAGCATTTT.

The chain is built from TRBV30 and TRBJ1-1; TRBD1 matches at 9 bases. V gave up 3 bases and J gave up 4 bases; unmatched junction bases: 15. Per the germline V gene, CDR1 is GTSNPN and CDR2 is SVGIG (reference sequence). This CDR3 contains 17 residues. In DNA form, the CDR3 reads TGTGCCTGGAGGGCCCGGGACAGGGTTTCCTGGGCCACTGAAGCTTTCTTT. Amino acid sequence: CAWRARDRVSWATEAFF.

The CDR3 is CASSQFSITGRVREQFF. CDR3 sequence (DNA): TGTGCCAGCAGCCAGTTCTCTATTACCGGGAGGGTCCGGGAGCAGTTCTTC. The V and J genes are TRBV9 and TRBJ2-1, with 8 bases matching TRBD2. Germline CDR1 reads SGDLS; CDR2 reads YYNGEE. J was trimmed by 10 bases and V by 4 bases; bases with no gene match: 19. This CDR3 spans 17 amino acids. The full variable domain, with the rest looked up from reference TRBV9 and TRBJ2-1, is DSGVTQTPKHLITATGQRVTLRCSPRSGDLSVYWYQQSLDQGLQFLIQYYNGEERAKGNILERFSAQQFPDLHSELNLSSLELGDSALYFCASSQFSITGRVREQFFGPGTRLTVL.